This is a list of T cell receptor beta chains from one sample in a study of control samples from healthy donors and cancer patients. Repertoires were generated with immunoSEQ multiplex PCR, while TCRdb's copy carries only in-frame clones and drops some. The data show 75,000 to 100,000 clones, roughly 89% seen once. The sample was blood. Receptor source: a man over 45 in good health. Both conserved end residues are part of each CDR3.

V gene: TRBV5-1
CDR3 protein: CASSLASGTGIYNEQFF

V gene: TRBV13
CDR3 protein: CASSRDRASYNEQFF

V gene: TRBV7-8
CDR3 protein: CASSPQGTGTSYEQYF

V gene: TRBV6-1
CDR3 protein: CASSEAPSGGAGDTQYF

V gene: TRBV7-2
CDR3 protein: CASSPGGAADTQYF

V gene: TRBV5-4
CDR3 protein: CASSLGTGAGYTF

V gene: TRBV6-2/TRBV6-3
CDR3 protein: CASSYKGRGNYEQYF

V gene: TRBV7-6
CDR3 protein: CASSLALRNEQFF

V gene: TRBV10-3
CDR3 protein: CAISEGNQPQHF

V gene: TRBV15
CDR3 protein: CATSRVGAGAYEQYF

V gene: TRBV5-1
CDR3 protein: CASSLDRASGNTIYF

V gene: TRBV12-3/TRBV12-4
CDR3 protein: CASRRDSNQPQHF

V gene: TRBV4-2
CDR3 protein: CASSQDGTGALYGYTF

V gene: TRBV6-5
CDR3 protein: CASKRERSTEAFF

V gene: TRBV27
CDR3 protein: CASSLRQGGLEQYF

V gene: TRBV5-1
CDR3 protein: CASSLDAGGALNYGYTF

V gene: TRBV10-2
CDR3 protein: CASSVLRSNGEQFF

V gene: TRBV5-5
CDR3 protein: CASSLGPFTDTQYF

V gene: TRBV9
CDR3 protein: CASSVEFSLQETQYF

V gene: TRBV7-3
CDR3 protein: CASSLTLGDEQFF

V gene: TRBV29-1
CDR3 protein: CSVIGTGRNTIYF

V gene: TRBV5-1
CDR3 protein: CASMTSGGHEQYF